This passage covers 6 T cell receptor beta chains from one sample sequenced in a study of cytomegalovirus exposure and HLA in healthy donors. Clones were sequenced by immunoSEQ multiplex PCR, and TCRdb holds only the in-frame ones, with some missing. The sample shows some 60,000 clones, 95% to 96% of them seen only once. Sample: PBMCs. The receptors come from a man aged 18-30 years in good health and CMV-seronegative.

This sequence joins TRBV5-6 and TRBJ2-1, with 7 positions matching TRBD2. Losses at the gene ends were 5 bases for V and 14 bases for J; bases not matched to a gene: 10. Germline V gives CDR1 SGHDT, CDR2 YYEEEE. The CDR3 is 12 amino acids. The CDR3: CASSSARTSEFF. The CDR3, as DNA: TGTGCCAGCAGTTCTGCGCGAACTAGCGAGTTCTTC.

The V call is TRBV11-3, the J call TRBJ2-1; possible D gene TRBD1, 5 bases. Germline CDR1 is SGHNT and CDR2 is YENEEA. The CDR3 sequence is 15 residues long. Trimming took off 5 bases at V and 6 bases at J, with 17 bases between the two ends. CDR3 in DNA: TGTGCCAGCAGCCTCTCCCTGGCGGACACCAATGAGCAGTTCTTC. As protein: CASSLSLADTNEQFF.

The CDR3 spells CASSIRGLAGAYNEQFF. The CDR3 region has the DNA TGCGCCAGCAGTATCCGAGGACTAGCGGGAGCCTACAATGAGCAGTTCTTC. This chain links TRBV5-1 with TRBJ2-1; 13 bases agree with TRBD2. The CDR3 runs to 17 residues. V was pared by 5 bases and J by 2 bases, with 7 bases of the junction left unmatched. Germline lookup yields CDR1 SGHRS and CDR2 YFSETQ. Full variable domain (missing parts from reference TRBV5-1 and TRBJ2-1): KAGVTQTPRYLIKTRGQQVTLSCSPISGHRSVSWYQQTPGQGLQFLFEYFSETQRNKGNFPGRFSGRQFSNSRSEMNVSTLELGDSALYLCASSIRGLAGAYNEQFFGPGTRLTVL.

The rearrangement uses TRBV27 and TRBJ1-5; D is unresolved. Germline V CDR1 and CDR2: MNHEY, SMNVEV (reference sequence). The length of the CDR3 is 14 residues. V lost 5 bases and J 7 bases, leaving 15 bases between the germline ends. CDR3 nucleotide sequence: TGTGCCAGCAGTCTTGACGGGATGCGACAGCCCCAGCATTTT. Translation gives CASSLDGMRQPQHF.

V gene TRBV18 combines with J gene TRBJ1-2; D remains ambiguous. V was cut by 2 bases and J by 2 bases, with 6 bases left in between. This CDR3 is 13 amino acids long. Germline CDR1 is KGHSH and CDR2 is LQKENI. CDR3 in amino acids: CASSPEENYGYTF. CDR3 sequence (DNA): TGTGCCAGCTCACCAGAGGAGAACTATGGCTACACCTTC.

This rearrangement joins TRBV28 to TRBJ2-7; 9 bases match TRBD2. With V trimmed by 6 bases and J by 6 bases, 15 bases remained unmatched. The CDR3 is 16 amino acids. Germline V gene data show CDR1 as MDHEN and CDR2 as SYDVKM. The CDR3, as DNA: TGTGCCAGCAGACCTCCATTTGCGGGAGGGCAAGGCGAGCAGTACTTC. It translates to CASRPPFAGGQGEQYF.